A single sample is the source of the 13 T cell receptor beta chains below, sequenced in a study of shared clonotypes between healthy human individuals. The repertoire was sequenced with immunoSEQ multiplex PCR; TCRdb's copy has only in-frame clones and lacks some. The repertoire holds 1,400,000 or so clones, with 98% as singletons. Sequencing was carried out using naive CD4+ T cells sorted from blood. The subset here: CD45RA+ positively selected. The receptors were sampled from a man younger than 45 in good health.

V usage is TRBV6-5 and J usage is TRBJ2-7; 9 bases match TRBD2. The germline gives CDR1 MNHEY, CDR2 SVGAGI. The CDR3 sequence is 14 residues long. Trimming at V came to 10 bases and at J to 2 bases, leaving 9 bases not matched to a gene. The CDR3 loop reads CATRGGRAPYEQYF. CDR3 DNA sequence: TGTGCCACCCGGGGCGGGAGGGCCCCCTACGAGCAGTACTTC.

CDR3 region: CASSTLQRGRAESTDTQYF. The DNA of the CDR3 is TGTGCCAGCTCTACCTTGCAGCGGGGACGGGCAGAAAGCACAGATACGCAGTATTTT. The chain combines TRBV7-9 with TRBJ2-3; 7 positions agree with TRBD2. This CDR3 is built from 19 residues. The J segment lost 0 bases and the V segment lost 8 bases, leaving 20 bases of the junction unmatched. The germline CDR1 and CDR2 sequences are SEHNR and FQNEAQ (reference sequence).

The gene calls are TRBV9 and TRBJ1-1; no firm D call. Per germline, CDR1 SGDLS and CDR2 YYNGEE. The CDR3 extends over 15 amino acids. V was clipped by 0 bases and J by 4 bases, with 13 bases between them. CDR3 coding DNA: TGTGCCAGCAGCGTAGGCTGGGTTGGGAGCACTGAAGCTTTCTTT. It specifies CASSVGWVGSTEAFF.

The chain has TRBV29-1 and TRBJ2-5; D unclear. CDR1 and CDR2 from the germline V gene are SQVTM and ANQGSEA. Deletions cut 1 base from V and 5 bases from J, with 11 bases between. The CDR3 runs 13 residues. CDR3 region: CSVEGPSYETQYF. The CDR3 coding sequence is TGCAGCGTTGAAGGGCCCAGCTATGAGACCCAGTACTTC.

The rearrangement joins TRBV10-1 to TRBJ2-7; tentatively, D is TRBD1 or TRBD2 (5 bases each). This CDR3 has 16 amino acids. V was pared by 4 bases and J by 2 bases, with 18 bases between. CDR1 and CDR2 (germline): WNHNN, SYGVQD (reference sequence). The CDR3 DNA sequence: TGCGCCAGCAGTGGCCGGGACGACATCATTGCCTACGAGCAGTACTTC. This gives the protein CASSGRDDIIAYEQYF.

This chain connects TRBV11-2 to TRBJ2-7, with D uncertain. Trimming removed 8 bases at V and 0 bases at J, with 17 bases between. Germline CDR1 is SGHAT and CDR2 is FQNNGV. CDR3 length equals 15 residues. The CDR3 region is CASSSPAGSSYEQYF. CDR3 DNA: TGTGCCAGCTCGAGTCCGGCCGGCAGCTCCTACGAGCAGTACTTC.

The chain has TRBV7-9 and TRBJ2-1; TRBD2 matches at 14 bases. The length of the CDR3 is 15 residues. Trimming took 5 bases from V and 7 from J; bases not matched to a gene: 4. The germline CDR1 and CDR2 sequences are SEHNR and FQNEAQ (reference sequence). This CDR3 is CASSPRTSGRNEQFF. The CDR3 DNA follows: TGTGCCAGCAGCCCCCGGACTAGCGGGAGGAATGAGCAGTTCTTC.

This sequence joins TRBV9 and TRBJ2-3; D uncertain. In germline, CDR1 is SGDLS, CDR2 YYNGEE. Trimming took off 3 bases at V and 5 bases at J, with 10 bases between the two ends. The CDR3 contains 13 residues. The CDR3 here is CASSGRRGDTQYF. The CDR3 DNA follows: TGTGCCAGCAGCGGTCGGAGAGGAGATACGCAGTATTTT.

The chain couples TRBV29-1 to TRBJ2-3; D not resolved. The V end was cut by 6 bases, the J end by 7 bases, with 8 bases between. The CDR3 totals 10 residues. CDR1 and CDR2 (germline): SQVTM, ANQGSEA. Here the CDR3 DNA reads TGCAGCGTCTGGTTGAATACGCAGTATTTT. It encodes CSVWLNTQYF.

V is TRBV27 and J is TRBJ1-2, with D possibly TRBD1 on 6 matching bases. CDR3 length equals 15 residues. Per the germline V gene, CDR1 is MNHEY and CDR2 is SMNVEV (reference sequence). The V end lost 10 bases, the J end lost 4 bases, and 22 bases lay between the germline ends. CDR3 nucleotide sequence: TGTGCCACTAGTTCCCTTGACAGGATCCCCTATGGCTACACCTTC. It translates to CATSSLDRIPYGYTF.

In nucleotides, the CDR3 is TGTGCCAGCAGCTTAGAAATAGGGGGCTCGGGGCCCCAGCATTTT. It specifies CASSLEIGGSGPQHF. The genes are TRBV7-9 and TRBJ1-5, with 7 bases identical to TRBD1. Trimming cost V 1 base and J 9 bases; bases outside gene matches: 9. The germline V gene encodes CDR1 SEHNR and CDR2 FQNEAQ (reference sequence). The CDR3 consists of 15 residues. Variable domain in full (rest from reference TRBV7-9 and TRBJ1-5): DTGVSQNPRHKITKRGQNVTFRCDPISEHNRLYWYRQTLGQGPEFLTYFQNEAQLEKSRLLSDRFSAERPKGSFSTLEIQRTEQGDSAMYLCASSLEIGGSGPQHFGDGTRLSIL.

The chain recombines TRBV27 with TRBJ2-1, with 13 nucleotides matching TRBD2. V was clipped by 4 bases and J by 9 bases; unmatched bases: 3. CDR1 and CDR2 from the germline V gene are MNHEY and SMNVEV (reference sequence). The CDR3 extends over 14 amino acids. In DNA, the CDR3 is TGTGCCAGCAGTTGGGGGACTAGCGGGACTGAGCAGTTCTTC. It codes for CASSWGTSGTEQFF.

This clone came up once. The rearrangement uses TRBV21-1 and TRBJ2-7; the table's D call of TRBD2 was not tested on the DNA. TRBV21-1 corresponds to a pseudogene. The CDR3 has 15 amino acids. This chain's CDR3 is CASGPGISSSYEQYF. As DNA, the CDR3 is TGTGCCAGTGGCCCCGGGATCAGCAGCTCCTACGAGCAGTACTTC.